What follows describes a single T cell receptor beta chain. There is no known antigen for this receptor. The input lacks base qualities; no much larger clone sits a single base away. The CDR3 sequence holds 13 residues, the cysteine and phenylalanine included. CDR3 DNA is the only sequence kept; it has 39 bases, read in frame from the first base. V and J lose 0 bases and 8 bases, and a span of 9 bases separates them. From a lookup of the germline V gene, CDR1 and CDR2 are SGHTA and FQGNSA. Receptor libraries were prepared by the immunoSEQ multiplex PCR assay. TCRdb took over this immuneACCESS table, retaining in-frame rearrangements with V and J assigned. Such tables are incomplete; in checked studies, under half of the missing clones stem from an unresolved V gene, and the remainder is unexplained. The sample yields approximately 53,000 clones; more than 75% were counted once. About 27% of the sample goes to the ten largest clones.

In this study, focal radiation therapy paired with CTLA-4 blockade (ipilimumab) was tested in patients who had chemo-refractory metastatic non-small-cell lung cancer. These data originate in a study of radiotherapy plus CTLA-4 blockade in lung cancer (dated 2018 in TCRdb). Broadly, across the study: Objective responses were observed in 18% of enrolled patients, and disease control was achieved in approximately 32%.

General findings and caveats noted by the study authors: The strongest predictors of response were reported to be early dynamic shifts in blood T cell clones along with a rise in serum interferon-beta following radiation. TCR clones derived from tumors expanded in peripheral blood after treatment with radiotherapy and ipilimumab.

This receptor was obtained from a human donor with non-small cell lung cancer whose response to radiotherapy plus ipilimumab could not be evaluated. The sequencing used peripheral blood, collected from a patient treated with radiotherapy plus ipilimumab. This receptor chain uses TRBV7-2 and TRBJ2-3, with TRBD2 tentatively as D gene (6 bases match). The CDR3 protein: CASSLAERATQYF. In nucleotide form, the sequence is TGTGCCAGCAGCTTAGCCGAGCGGGCTACGCAGTATTTT.